This TCR beta chain originates from a study of blood T cell repertoires in COVID-19. This table comes from immunoSEQ multiplex PCR, and its TCRdb copy is limited to in-frame clones, with some not included. The sample lists about 180,000 clones; approximately 78% were seen once. Seattle patients were enrolled during active infection and followed longitudinally. CDR1 and CDR2 (germline): MNHEY, SMNVEV (reference sequence). This CDR3 region has 15 residues. Trimming cost V 4 bases and J 6 bases; bases outside gene matches: 9. The sample comprised peripheral blood. The sequence was obtained from an elderly woman with COVID-19, enrolled during active disease. The gene calls are TRBV27 and TRBJ2-7; 10 bases map to TRBD2. CDR3 residues: CASSYRTSGGGEQYF. CDR3 sequence (DNA): TGTGCCAGCAGTTACCGGACTAGCGGAGGGGGCGAGCAGTACTTC.